This T cell receptor (beta chain) is from a study of radiotherapy plus CTLA-4 blockade in lung cancer. Across the study: The study recorded objective responses in roughly 20% of patients and disease control in approximately 29%.

Concerning this clone: What it binds is not known.

Points from the study as a whole: Early clonal dynamics of blood T cells, together with interferon-beta, were reported as the best response predictor. Tumor-derived TCR clones expanded in blood after radiotherapy plus ipilimumab.

Method: immunoSEQ multiplex PCR; TCRdb's copy keeps in-frame clones and lacks some. Among roughly 39,000 clones listed, about 73% were seen once. The material was peripheral blood, obtained from a patient treated with radiotherapy plus ipilimumab. This sequence originates from a human donor with non-small cell lung cancer who had stable disease on radiotherapy plus ipilimumab.

The CDR3 region has the DNA TGTGCCAGTAGTATAGGGATAGGACTAGCGGGGGGTACCCTCACCGGGGAGCTGTTTTTT. Amino acids: CASSIGIGLAGGTLTGELFF. The chain uses TRBV19 and TRBJ2-2; 14 bases align to TRBD2. In germline, CDR1 is LNHDA, CDR2 SQIVND (reference sequence). This CDR3 contains 20 residues. V was clipped by 1 base and J by 4 bases; unmatched bases: 11. Using reference TRBV19 and TRBJ2-2 for the parts outside the CDR3, the full variable domain is DGGITQSPKYLFRKEGQNVTLSCEQNLNHDAMYWYRQDPGQGLRLIYYSQIVNDFQKGDIAEGYSVSREKKESFPLTVTSAQKNPTAFYLCASSIGIGLAGGTLTGELFFGEGSRLTVL.